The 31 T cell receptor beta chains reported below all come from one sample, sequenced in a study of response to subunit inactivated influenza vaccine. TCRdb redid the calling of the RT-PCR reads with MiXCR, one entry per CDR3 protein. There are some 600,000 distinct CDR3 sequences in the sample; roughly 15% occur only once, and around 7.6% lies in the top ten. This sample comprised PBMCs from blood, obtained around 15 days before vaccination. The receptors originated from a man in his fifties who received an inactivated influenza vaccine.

The CDR3 loop reads CASTFDRVSGNTIYF. CDR3 in DNA: TGTGCCAGCACCTTCGACAGGGTCTCTGGAAACACCATATATTTT. V usage is TRBV2 and J usage is TRBJ1-3; 7 nucleotides agree with TRBD1. The CDR3 is 15 residues long. Germline trimming cut 7 bases from V and 0 bases from J; bases unmatched to any gene: 6. The germline V gene encodes CDR1 SNHLY and CDR2 FYNNEI.

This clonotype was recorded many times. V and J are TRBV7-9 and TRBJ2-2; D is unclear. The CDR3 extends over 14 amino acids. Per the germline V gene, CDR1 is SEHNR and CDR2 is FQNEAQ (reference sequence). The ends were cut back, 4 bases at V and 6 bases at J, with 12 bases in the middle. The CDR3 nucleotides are TGTGCCAGCAGCTCCCCTCTTAGTGCCGGGGAGCTGTTTTTT. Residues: CASSSPLSAGELFF.

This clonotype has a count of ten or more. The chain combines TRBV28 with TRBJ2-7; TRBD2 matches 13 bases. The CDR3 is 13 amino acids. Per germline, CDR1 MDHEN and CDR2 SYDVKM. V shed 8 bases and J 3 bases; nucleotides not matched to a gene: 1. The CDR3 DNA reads TGTGCCAGCCGGACTAGCGGGAGCTACGAGCAGTACTTC. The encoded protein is CASRTSGSYEQYF.

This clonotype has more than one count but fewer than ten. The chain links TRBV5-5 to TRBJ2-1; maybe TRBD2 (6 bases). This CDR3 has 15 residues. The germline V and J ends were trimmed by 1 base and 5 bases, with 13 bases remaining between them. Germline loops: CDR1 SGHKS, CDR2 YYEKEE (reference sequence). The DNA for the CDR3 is TGTGCCAGCAGCTTGTTAGGACTACGGAACAATGAGCAGTTCTTC. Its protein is CASSLLGLRNNEQFF.

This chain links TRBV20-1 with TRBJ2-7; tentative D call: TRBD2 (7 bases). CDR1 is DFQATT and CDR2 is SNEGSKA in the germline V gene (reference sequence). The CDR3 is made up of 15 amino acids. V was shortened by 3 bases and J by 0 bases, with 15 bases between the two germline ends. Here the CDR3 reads CSASLGGATSYEQYF. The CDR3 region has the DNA TGCAGTGCTAGTCTAGGGGGGGCCACCTCCTACGAGCAGTACTTC.

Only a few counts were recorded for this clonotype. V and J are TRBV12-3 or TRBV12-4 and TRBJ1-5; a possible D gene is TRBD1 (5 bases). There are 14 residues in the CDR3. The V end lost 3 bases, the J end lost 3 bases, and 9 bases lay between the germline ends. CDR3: CASSLTVNNQPQHF. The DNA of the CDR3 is TGTGCCAGCAGTTTGACAGTGAACAATCAGCCCCAGCATTTT.

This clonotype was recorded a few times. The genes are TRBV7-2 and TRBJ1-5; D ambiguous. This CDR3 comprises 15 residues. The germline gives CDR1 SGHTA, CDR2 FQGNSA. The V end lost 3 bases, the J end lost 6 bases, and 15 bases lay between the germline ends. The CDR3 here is CASSFGPGPSQPQHF. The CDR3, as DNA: TGTGCCAGCAGCTTCGGACCCGGGCCGAGTCAGCCCCAGCATTTT.

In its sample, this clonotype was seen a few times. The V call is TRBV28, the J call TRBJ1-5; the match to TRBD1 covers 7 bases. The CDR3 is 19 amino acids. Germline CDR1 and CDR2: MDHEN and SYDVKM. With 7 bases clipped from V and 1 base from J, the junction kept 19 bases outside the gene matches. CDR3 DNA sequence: TGTGCCAGCACCAAATTTAACCCCCGTGGCAGGGGGAGCAATCAGCCCCAGCATTTT. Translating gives CASTKFNPRGRGSNQPQHF.

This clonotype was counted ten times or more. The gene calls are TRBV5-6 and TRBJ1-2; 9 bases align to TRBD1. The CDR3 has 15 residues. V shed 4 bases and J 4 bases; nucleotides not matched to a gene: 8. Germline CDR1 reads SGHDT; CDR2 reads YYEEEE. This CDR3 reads CASSLKTGGSYGYTF. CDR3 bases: TGTGCCAGCAGCCTAAAGACAGGGGGAAGCTATGGCTACACCTTC.

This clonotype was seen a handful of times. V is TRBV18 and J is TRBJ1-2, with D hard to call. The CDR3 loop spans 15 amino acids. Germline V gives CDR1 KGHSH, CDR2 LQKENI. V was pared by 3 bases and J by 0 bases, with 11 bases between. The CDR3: CASSPGNGANYGYTF. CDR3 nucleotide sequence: TGTGCCAGCTCACCGGGGAACGGCGCTAACTATGGCTACACCTTC. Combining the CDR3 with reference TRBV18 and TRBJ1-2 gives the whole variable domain NAGVMQNPRHLVRRRGQEARLRCSPMKGHSHVYWYRQLPEEGLKFMVYLQKENIIDESGMPKERFSAEFPKEGPSILRIQQVVRGDSAAYFCASSPGNGANYGYTFGSGTRLTVV.

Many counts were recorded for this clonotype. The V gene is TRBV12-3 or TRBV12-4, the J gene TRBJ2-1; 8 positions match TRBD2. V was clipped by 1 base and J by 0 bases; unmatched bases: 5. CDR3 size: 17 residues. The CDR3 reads CASSLVGLASSYNEQFF. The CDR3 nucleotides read TGTGCCAGCAGTTTAGTTGGACTAGCTAGCTCCTACAATGAGCAGTTCTTC.

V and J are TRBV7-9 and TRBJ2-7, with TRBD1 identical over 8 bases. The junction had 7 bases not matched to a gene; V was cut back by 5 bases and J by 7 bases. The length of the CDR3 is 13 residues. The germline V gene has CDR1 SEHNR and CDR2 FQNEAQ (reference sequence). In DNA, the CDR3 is TGTGCCAGCAGCCCGCTGGACAGGGATGAGCAGTACTTC. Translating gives CASSPLDRDEQYF.

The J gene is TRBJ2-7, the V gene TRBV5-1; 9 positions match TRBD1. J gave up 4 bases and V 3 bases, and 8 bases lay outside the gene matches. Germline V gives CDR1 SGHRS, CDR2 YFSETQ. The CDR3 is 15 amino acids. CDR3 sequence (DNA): TGCGCCAGCAGCTATGGAGGGACAGGGCTTTACGAGCAGTACTTC. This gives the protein CASSYGGTGLYEQYF.

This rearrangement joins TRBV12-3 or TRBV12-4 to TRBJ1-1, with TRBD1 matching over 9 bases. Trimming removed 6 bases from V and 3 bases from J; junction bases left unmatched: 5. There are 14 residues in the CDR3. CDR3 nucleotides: TGTGCCAGCAGGGGGGACAGGGCGGACACTGAAGCTTTCTTT. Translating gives CASRGDRADTEAFF.

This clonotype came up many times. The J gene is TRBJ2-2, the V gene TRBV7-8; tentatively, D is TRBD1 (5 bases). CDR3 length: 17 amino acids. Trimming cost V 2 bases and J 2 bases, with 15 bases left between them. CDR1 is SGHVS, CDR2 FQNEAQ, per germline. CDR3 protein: CASSLRTGRANTGELFF. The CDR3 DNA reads TGTGCCAGCAGCTTAAGGACCGGCAGGGCTAACACCGGGGAGCTGTTTTTT.

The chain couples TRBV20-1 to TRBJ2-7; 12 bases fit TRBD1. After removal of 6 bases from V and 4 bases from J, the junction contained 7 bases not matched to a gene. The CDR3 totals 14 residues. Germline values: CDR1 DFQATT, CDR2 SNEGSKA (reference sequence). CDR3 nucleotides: TGCAGTGCCAAACCGGGACAGGGGGCTTACGAGCAGTACTTC. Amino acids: CSAKPGQGAYEQYF.

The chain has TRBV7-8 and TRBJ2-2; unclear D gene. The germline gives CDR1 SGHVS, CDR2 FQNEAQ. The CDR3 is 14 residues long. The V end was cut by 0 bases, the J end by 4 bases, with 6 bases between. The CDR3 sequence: CASSLALLTGELFF. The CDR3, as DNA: TGTGCCAGCAGCTTAGCGCTTCTCACCGGGGAGCTGTTTTTT.

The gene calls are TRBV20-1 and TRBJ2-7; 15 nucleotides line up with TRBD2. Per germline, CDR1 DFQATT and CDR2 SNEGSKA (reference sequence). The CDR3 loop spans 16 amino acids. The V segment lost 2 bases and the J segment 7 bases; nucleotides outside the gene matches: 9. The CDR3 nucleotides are TGCAGTGCTAGAAAGGGGACTAGCGGGAGGCCCAAGGAGCAGTACTTC. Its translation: CSARKGTSGRPKEQYF.

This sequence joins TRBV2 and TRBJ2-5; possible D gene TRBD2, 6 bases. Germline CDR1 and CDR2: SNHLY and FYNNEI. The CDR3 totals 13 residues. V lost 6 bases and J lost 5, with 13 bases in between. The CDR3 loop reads CASRGGVWETQYF. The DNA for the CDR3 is TGTGCCAGCAGGGGCGGGGTATGGGAGACCCAGTACTTC.

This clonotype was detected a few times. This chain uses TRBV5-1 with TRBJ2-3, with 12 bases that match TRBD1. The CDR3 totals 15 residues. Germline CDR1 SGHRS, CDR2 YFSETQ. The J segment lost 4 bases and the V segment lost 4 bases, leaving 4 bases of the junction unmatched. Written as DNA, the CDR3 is TGCGCCAGCAGCGCCGGGACAGGGGGCCCAGATACGCAGTATTTT. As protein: CASSAGTGGPDTQYF.

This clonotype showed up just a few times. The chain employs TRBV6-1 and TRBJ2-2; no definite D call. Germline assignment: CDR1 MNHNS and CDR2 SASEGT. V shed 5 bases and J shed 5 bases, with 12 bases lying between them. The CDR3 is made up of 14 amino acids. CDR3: CASSRLVGTGELFF. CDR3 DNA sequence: TGTGCCAGCAGTCGCTTGGTAGGGACCGGGGAGCTGTTTTTT.

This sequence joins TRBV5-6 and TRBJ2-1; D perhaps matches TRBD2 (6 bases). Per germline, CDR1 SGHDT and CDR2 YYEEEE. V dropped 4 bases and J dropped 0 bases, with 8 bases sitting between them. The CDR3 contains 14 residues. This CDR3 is CASSRGDSYNEQFF. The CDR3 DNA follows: TGTGCCAGCAGCCGCGGGGACTCCTACAATGAGCAGTTCTTC.

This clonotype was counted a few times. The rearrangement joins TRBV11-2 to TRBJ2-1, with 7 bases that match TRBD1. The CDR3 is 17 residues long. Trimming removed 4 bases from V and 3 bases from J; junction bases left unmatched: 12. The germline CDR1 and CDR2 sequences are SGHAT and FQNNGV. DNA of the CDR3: TGTGCCAGCAGCTCGCTACAGGGGAGAGCATTCTACAATGAGCAGTTCTTC. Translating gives CASSSLQGRAFYNEQFF.

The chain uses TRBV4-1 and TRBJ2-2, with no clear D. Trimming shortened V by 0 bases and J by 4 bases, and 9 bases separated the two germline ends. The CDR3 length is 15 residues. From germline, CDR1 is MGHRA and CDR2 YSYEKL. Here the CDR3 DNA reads TGCGCCAGCAGCCAAGAATGGGGTGGCACCGGGGAGCTGTTTTTT. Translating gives CASSQEWGGTGELFF.

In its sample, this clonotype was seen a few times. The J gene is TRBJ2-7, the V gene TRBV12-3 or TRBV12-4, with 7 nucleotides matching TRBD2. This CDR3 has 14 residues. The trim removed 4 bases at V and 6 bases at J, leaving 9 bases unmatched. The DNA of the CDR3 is TGTGCCAGCAGTTCCGGGACTAACCGGGCCGAGCAGTACTTC. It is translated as CASSSGTNRAEQYF.

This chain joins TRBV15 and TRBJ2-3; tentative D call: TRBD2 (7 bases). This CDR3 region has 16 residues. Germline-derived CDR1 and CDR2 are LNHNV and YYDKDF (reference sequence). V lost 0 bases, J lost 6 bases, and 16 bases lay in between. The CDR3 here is CATSRDPAGAADTQYF. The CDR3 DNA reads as TGTGCCACCAGCAGAGATCCCGCGGGGGCGGCTGATACGCAGTATTTT.

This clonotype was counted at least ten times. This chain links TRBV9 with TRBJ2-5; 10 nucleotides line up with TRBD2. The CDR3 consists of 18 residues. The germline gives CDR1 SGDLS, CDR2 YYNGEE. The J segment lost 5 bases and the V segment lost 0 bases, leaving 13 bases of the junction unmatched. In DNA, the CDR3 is TGTGCCAGCAGCGTAGGGGCAGCGGGGGGGACTTCGGGTGAGACCCAGTACTTC. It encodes CASSVGAAGGTSGETQYF.

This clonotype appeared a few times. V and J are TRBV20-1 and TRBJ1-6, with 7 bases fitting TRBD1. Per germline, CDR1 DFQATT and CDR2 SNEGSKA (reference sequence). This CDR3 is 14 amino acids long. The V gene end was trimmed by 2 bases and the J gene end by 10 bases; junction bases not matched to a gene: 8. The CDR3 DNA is TGCAGTGCTAGACACCGGGACAGATGGTCACCCCTCCACTTT. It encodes CSARHRDRWSPLHF.

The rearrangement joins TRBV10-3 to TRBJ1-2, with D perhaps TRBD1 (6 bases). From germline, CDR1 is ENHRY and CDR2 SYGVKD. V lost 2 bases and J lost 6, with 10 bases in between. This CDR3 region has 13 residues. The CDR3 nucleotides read TGTGCCATCAGTGAGCAGGGGTTAAATGGCTACACCTTC. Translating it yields CAISEQGLNGYTF.

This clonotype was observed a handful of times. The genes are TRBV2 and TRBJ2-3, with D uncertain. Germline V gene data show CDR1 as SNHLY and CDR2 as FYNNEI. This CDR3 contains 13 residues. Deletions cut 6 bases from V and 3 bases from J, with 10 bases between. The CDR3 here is CASRADWTDTQYF. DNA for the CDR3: TGTGCCAGCAGGGCTGACTGGACAGATACGCAGTATTTT. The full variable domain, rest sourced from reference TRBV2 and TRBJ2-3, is EPEVTQTPSHQVTQMGQEVILRCVPISNHLYFYWYRQILGQKVEFLVSFYNNEISEKSEIFDDQFSVERPDGSNFTLKIRSTKLEDSAMYFCASRADWTDTQYFGPGTRLTVL.

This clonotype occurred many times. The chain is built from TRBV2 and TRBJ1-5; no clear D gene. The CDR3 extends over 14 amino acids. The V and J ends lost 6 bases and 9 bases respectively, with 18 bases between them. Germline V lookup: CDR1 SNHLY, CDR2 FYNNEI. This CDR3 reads CASRPTASIGPQHF. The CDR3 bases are TGTGCCAGCAGGCCGACGGCCTCCATCGGGCCCCAGCATTTT.